This TCR beta chain was obtained from a study of T cell responses to AZD1222 COVID-19 vaccine. Clones were sequenced by immunoSEQ multiplex PCR, and TCRdb holds only the in-frame ones, with some missing. Among 110,000 to 150,000 clones, approximately 89% were seen once, and the ten largest hold about 3%. The source is an adult in good health. Sequenced here: peripheral blood, sampled on day 0 of AZD1222 vaccination.

The CDR3 nucleotides are TGTGCCAGCAGCTTAACTCCGTACACGAACTATGGCTACACCTTC. It specifies CASSLTPYTNYGYTF. This rearrangement joins TRBV7-3 to TRBJ1-2; D is ambiguous. This CDR3 spans 15 amino acids. Trimming left V 0 bases short and J 2 bases short, with 10 bases between. Germline V gives CDR1 SGHTA, CDR2 FQGTGA.